This TCR beta chain was sequenced in a study of OX40 agonist ivuxolimab in advanced cancers. Overall study context: An agonistic human IgG2 monoclonal antibody against OX40 (CD134) was given.

The assay was immunoSEQ multiplex PCR, and TCRdb's table has in-frame clones only and misses some. Among 45,000 to 50,000 clones listed, 89% were seen once. V was pared by 0 bases and J by 4 bases, with 2 bases of the junction left unmatched. CDR3 length: 16 amino acids. In germline, CDR1 is PRHDT, CDR2 FYEKMQ (reference sequence). This specimen consisted of CD4+ or CD8+ T cells sorted from blood, obtained in a trial of the OX40 agonist ivuxolimab. The chain employs TRBV13 and TRBJ2-7; 14 nucleotides align to TRBD2. The sequence came from an adult with an advanced solid tumor such as melanoma, head and neck, liver or kidney cancer. The CDR3 DNA reads as TGTGCCAGCAGCTTAGGTGGGACTAGCGGGAGTTACGAGCAGTACTTC. Amino acid sequence: CASSLGGTSGSYEQYF.